The 29 T cell receptor beta chains below were found in one sample sequenced in a study of T-cell memory formation after mild COVID-19. TCRdb recomputed calls from the 5' RACE reads with MiXCR, one row per CDR3 protein. The sample includes 75,000 to 90,000 distinct CDR3 sequences, about 15% seen only once; the top ten take 31%. The source material was PBMCs or a T cell subset sorted from them (not recorded which). The receptor set was obtained from an adult woman who had mild COVID-19 (a few samples of this study predate the infection). Cell type and time point are not known.

The chain is built from TRBV7-8 and TRBJ1-1; maybe TRBD1 (6 bases). This CDR3 region has 15 residues. CDR1 is SGHVS and CDR2 is FQNEAQ in the germline V gene. The V and J ends lost 4 bases and 3 bases respectively, with 15 bases between them. The CDR3: CASSSPGGGDTEAFF. In DNA, the CDR3 is TGTGCCAGCAGCTCACCGGGAGGGGGGGACACTGAAGCTTTCTTT.

The rearrangement joins TRBV18 to TRBJ1-1, with D possibly TRBD1 on 6 matching bases. CDR1 KGHSH and CDR2 LQKENI come from the germline V gene. The V end was cut by 3 bases, the J end by 0 bases, with 11 bases between. The CDR3 runs 15 residues. The CDR3 DNA reads TGTGCCAGCTCACCGCGGGACACCTTGAACACTGAAGCTTTCTTT. Encoded protein: CASSPRDTLNTEAFF. Full variable domain (missing parts from reference TRBV18 and TRBJ1-1): NAGVMQNPRHLVRRRGQEARLRCSPMKGHSHVYWYRQLPEEGLKFMVYLQKENIIDESGMPKERFSAEFPKEGPSILRIQQVVRGDSAAYFCASSPRDTLNTEAFFGQGTRLTVV.

In its sample, this clonotype was seen many times. For the CDR3, the DNA is TGTGCCACCAGAGGCGAGGACTTGTTCCAGTTCTTC. Residues: CATRGEDLFQFF. V and J are TRBV24-1 and TRBJ2-1; D might be TRBD2 (5 bases). This CDR3 contains 12 residues. V lost 7 bases and J lost 13, with 16 bases in between. From germline, CDR1 is KGHDR and CDR2 SFDVKD.

This rearrangement joins TRBV11-2 to TRBJ1-2; possible D gene TRBD1, 5 bases. The CDR3 runs to 16 residues. V lost 5 bases, J lost 3 bases, and 19 bases lay in between. From germline, CDR1 is SGHAT and CDR2 FQNNGV. This CDR3 reads CASSGYQGGVDYGYTF. CDR3 nucleotides: TGTGCCAGCAGCGGATATCAGGGTGGTGTGGACTATGGCTACACCTTC.

This clonotype was counted a few times. The CDR3 spells CSVEGDSISMNTEAFF. The CDR3 DNA sequence: TGCAGCGTTGAAGGGGACAGCATATCAATGAACACTGAAGCTTTCTTT. The rearrangement links TRBV29-1 to TRBJ1-1; TRBD1 agrees at 7 bases. Germline-derived CDR1 and CDR2 are SQVTM and ANQGSEA. The junction had 8 bases not matched to a gene; V was cut back by 1 base and J by 0 bases. The CDR3 is made up of 16 amino acids.

The gene calls are TRBV19 and TRBJ1-1, with a tentative D call TRBD1 (6 bases). The CDR3 contains 15 residues. From germline, CDR1 is LNHDA and CDR2 SQIVND (reference sequence). V gave up 8 bases and J gave up 3 bases, with 19 bases separating them. The CDR3 sequence: CASGSLVGGHTEAFF. In nucleotides, the CDR3 is TGTGCCAGTGGTTCCCTGGTTGGGGGGCACACTGAAGCTTTCTTT. Full variable domain (rest looked up from reference TRBV19 and TRBJ1-1): DGGITQSPKYLFRKEGQNVTLSCEQNLNHDAMYWYRQDPGQGLRLIYYSQIVNDFQKGDIAEGYSVSREKKESFPLTVTSAQKNPTAFYLCASGSLVGGHTEAFFGQGTRLTVV.

This clonotype has only a few counts. The chain has TRBV12-3 or TRBV12-4 and TRBJ2-7; TRBD1 is a possible D gene (5 bases). Deletions cut 2 bases from V and 5 bases from J, with 10 bases between. This CDR3 comprises 13 residues. The CDR3 is CASSLSRVHEQYF. The CDR3 nucleotides read TGTGCCAGCAGTTTATCCAGGGTACACGAGCAGTACTTC.

As regards this clonotype: Sequence at one end of the junction differs from germline and may be a read error. The chain uses TRBV7-9 and TRBJ2-5; D may be TRBD1 or TRBD2 (7 bases each). This CDR3 comprises 15 residues. Germline V gene data show CDR1 as SEHNR and CDR2 as FQNEAQ (reference sequence). In nucleotides, the CDR3 is TGTGCCATCAGCGGGGAGACAGGGTCCCAAGAGACCCAGTACTTC. Translation gives CAISGETGSQETQYF.

J is TRBJ2-3 and V is TRBV5-1; possibly TRBD2 for D (5 bases). There are 15 residues in the CDR3. The germline V gene has CDR1 SGHRS and CDR2 YFSETQ. Between the trimmed V and J ends, which lost 5 bases and 0 bases, there was a span of 13 bases. CDR3 in amino acids: CASRRVSSSTDTQYF. The CDR3 nucleotides are TGCGCCAGCAGGAGGGTTAGCTCTAGCACAGATACGCAGTATTTT.

CDR3 residues: CASSQAPGQITEAFF. The CDR3 DNA reads TGCGCCAGCAGCCAAGCCCCAGGACAGATCACTGAAGCTTTCTTT. This chain joins TRBV4-1 and TRBJ1-1, with D possibly being TRBD1 (6 bases). The germline V gene has CDR1 MGHRA and CDR2 YSYEKL. Deletions cut 1 base from V and 4 bases from J, with 13 bases between. The CDR3 runs to 15 residues.

This clonotype was seen only a few times. The CDR3 sequence: CASSFMGEWTQYF. DNA for the CDR3: TGTGCCAGCAGTTTCATGGGGGAGTGGACCCAGTACTTC. The chain is built from TRBV27 and TRBJ2-5; possibly TRBD1 or TRBD2 for D (5 bases each). The V end lost 3 bases, the J end lost 7 bases, and 12 bases lay between the germline ends. This CDR3 is 13 amino acids long. CDR1 and CDR2 (germline): MNHEY, SMNVEV (reference sequence).

In this sample, this clonotype turned up many times. This rearrangement joins TRBV7-7 to TRBJ2-1; D is ambiguous. V was cut by 0 bases and J by 5 bases, with 5 bases left in between. The CDR3 totals 13 residues. Per the germline V gene, CDR1 is SSHAT and CDR2 is FNYEAQ (reference sequence). CDR3 residues: CASSLASHNEQFF. DNA of the CDR3: TGTGCCAGCAGCTTAGCCAGTCACAATGAGCAGTTCTTC. Full variable domain (rest looked up from reference TRBV7-7 and TRBJ2-1): GAGVSQSPRYKVTKRGQDVTLRCDPISSHATLYWYQQALGQGPEFLTYFNYEAQPDKSGLPSDRFSAERPEGSISTLTIQRTEQRDSAMYRCASSLASHNEQFFGPGTRLTVL.

This clonotype was observed a few times. The V and J genes are TRBV20-1 and TRBJ2-7; 7 bases agree with TRBD1. Germline CDR1 is DFQATT and CDR2 is SNEGSKA (reference sequence). The CDR3 loop spans 13 amino acids. J lost 6 bases, V lost 3 bases, and 8 bases had no gene match. CDR3 region: CSARAETGPEQYF. CDR3 sequence (DNA): TGCAGTGCTAGGGCGGAGACAGGGCCCGAGCAGTACTTC.

The chain combines TRBV5-4 with TRBJ2-5; TRBD2 matches 7 bases. J was trimmed by 2 bases and V by 1 base; bases with no gene match: 2. Germline CDR1 is SGHNT and CDR2 is YYREEE (reference sequence). The CDR3 totals 14 residues. The DNA of the CDR3 is TGTGCCAGCAGCTTGTATAGCGGGCAAGAGACCCAGTACTTC. As protein: CASSLYSGQETQYF.

V is TRBV2 and J is TRBJ2-5; D uncertain. The CDR3 extends over 14 amino acids. V lost 8 bases, J lost 2 bases, and 15 bases lay in between. In germline, CDR1 is SNHLY, CDR2 FYNNEI. CDR3 in DNA: TGTGCCAGCGGGGTAGTTGGAGTACAAGAGACCCAGTACTTC. It encodes CASGVVGVQETQYF.

This clonotype has a handful of counts. This rearrangement joins TRBV5-1 to TRBJ2-7; D is perhaps TRBD2 (5 bases). Deletions cut 3 bases from V and 4 bases from J, with 14 bases between. The CDR3 is 14 amino acids. Germline V gives CDR1 SGHRS, CDR2 YFSETQ. This chain's CDR3 is CASSYQTGSYEQYF. As DNA, the CDR3 is TGCGCCAGCAGCTATCAAACTGGGAGTTACGAGCAGTACTTC.

This clonotype was detected a few times. V and J are TRBV5-1 and TRBJ2-7; D is ambiguous. V was trimmed by 6 bases and J by 0 bases, leaving 16 bases between them. The length of the CDR3 is 15 residues. Looked up from germline, CDR1 is SGHRS and CDR2 is YFSETQ. CDR3 residues: CASTKEALSSYEQYF. The CDR3, as DNA: TGCGCCAGCACAAAAGAGGCACTAAGCTCCTACGAGCAGTACTTC.

The rearrangement links TRBV6-2 or TRBV6-3 to TRBJ1-5; tentative D call: TRBD1 (5 bases). Looked up from germline, CDR1 is MNHEY and CDR2 is SVGEGT. The CDR3 is 16 amino acids. Trimming cost V 6 bases and J 6 bases, with 21 bases left between them. CDR3 sequence: CASRTGTIGASQPQHF. The CDR3 DNA reads as TGTGCCAGCAGGACCGGGACCATAGGGGCAAGTCAGCCCCAGCATTTT.

This sequence joins TRBV29-1 and TRBJ1-2; D is undetermined. The CDR3 runs 17 residues. V was trimmed by 0 bases and J by 2 bases, leaving 19 bases between them. Germline V gives CDR1 SQVTM, CDR2 ANQGSEA. The CDR3 DNA sequence: TGCAGCGTTGAAGATCGAGGACGGGAAGAAAGCAACTATGGCTACACCTTC. Protein product: CSVEDRGREESNYGYTF.

DNA for the CDR3: TGTGCCAGCAGCCGACAGGGTCCGTCCTACGAGCAGTACTTC. It is translated as CASSRQGPSYEQYF. V usage is TRBV5-5 and J usage is TRBJ2-7; 7 nucleotides line up with TRBD1. The V gene end was trimmed by 4 bases and the J gene end by 1 base; junction bases not matched to a gene: 5. This CDR3 is built from 14 residues. CDR1 is SGHKS, CDR2 YYEKEE, per germline (reference sequence).

The chain carries TRBV7-6 and TRBJ1-5, with D perhaps TRBD1 (6 bases). Germline values: CDR1 SGHVS, CDR2 FNYEAQ. Trimming removed 5 bases from V and 1 base from J, with 15 bases in between. The CDR3 is 16 amino acids. The CDR3 DNA sequence: TGTGCCAGCAGCGGTGCGACAGGTGAAAGCAATCAGCCCCAGCATTTT. Encoded protein: CASSGATGESNQPQHF.

The chain is built from TRBV12-3 or TRBV12-4 and TRBJ2-7, with D perhaps TRBD1 or TRBD2 (5 bases each). The germline V and J ends were trimmed by 4 bases and 2 bases, with 15 bases remaining between them. The CDR3 has 15 residues. The chain's CDR3 is CASSWDQDAAYEQYF. The CDR3 nucleotides are TGTGCCAGCAGTTGGGACCAGGACGCAGCCTACGAGCAGTACTTC.

The genes are TRBV7-6 and TRBJ2-6, with D possibly TRBD1 on 7 matching bases. Germline lookup yields CDR1 SGHVS and CDR2 FNYEAQ. The CDR3 loop spans 15 amino acids. V was clipped by 1 base and J by 13 bases, with 17 bases between them. The CDR3 sequence is CASSLGAGQIEVLTF. CDR3 nucleotides: TGTGCCAGCAGCTTAGGGGCGGGACAGATCGAGGTCCTGACTTTC. Drawing the rest from reference TRBV7-6 and TRBJ2-6, the complete variable domain is GAGVSQSPRYKVTKRGQDVALRCDPISGHVSLYWYRQALGQGPEFLTYFNYEAQQDKSGLPNDRFSAERPEGSISTLTIQRTEQRDSAMYRCASSLGAGQIEVLTFGAGSRLTVL.

The CDR3 nucleotides are TGCGCCAGCAGCAACGACAGGGGACCCTACAATGAGCAGTTCTTC. Translating gives CASSNDRGPYNEQFF. The gene calls are TRBV5-1 and TRBJ2-1, with TRBD1 matching over 8 bases. This CDR3 comprises 15 residues. V shed 4 bases and J 2 bases; nucleotides not matched to a gene: 5. Germline values: CDR1 SGHRS, CDR2 YFSETQ.

This rearrangement joins TRBV3-1 to TRBJ2-1; 11 bases line up with TRBD2. The ends lost 4 bases at V and 7 bases at J; junction bases unmatched: 12. Looked up from germline, CDR1 is LGHDT and CDR2 is YNNKEL (reference sequence). CDR3 length: 17 amino acids. In nucleotides, the CDR3 is TGTGCCAGCAGCCGGCCTAGCGGGGGGAAGGTTGGGAATGAGCAGTTCTTC. Amino acids: CASSRPSGGKVGNEQFF.

This clonotype showed up just a few times. The genes are TRBV12-3 or TRBV12-4 and TRBJ1-2; no reliable D call. The V end was cut by 5 bases, the J end by 4 bases, with 11 bases between. The CDR3 extends over 13 amino acids. CDR3 DNA sequence: TGTGCCAGCAGTAGTGGCGGGTTCTATGGCTACACCTTC. It is translated as CASSSGGFYGYTF.

The chain couples TRBV6-2 or TRBV6-3 to TRBJ2-7; D ambiguous. Germline V gene sequence: CDR1 MNHEY, CDR2 SVGEGT. The CDR3 length is 13 residues. The ends were cut back, 4 bases at V and 4 bases at J, with 11 bases in the middle. The CDR3 region has the DNA TGTGCCAGCAGTTTCATCGCTTTTTACGAGCAGTACTTC. Its translation is CASSFIAFYEQYF.

This chain connects TRBV3-1 to TRBJ2-2; D not resolved. V was trimmed by 0 bases and J by 2 bases, leaving 13 bases between them. The CDR3 contains 17 residues. Germline V gene lookup returns CDR1 LGHDT and CDR2 YNNKEL (reference sequence). DNA of the CDR3: TGTGCCAGCAGCCAAGATGTGACCGAGTTTAACACCGGGGAGCTGTTTTTT. Amino acid sequence: CASSQDVTEFNTGELFF.

V gene TRBV12-3 or TRBV12-4 combines with J gene TRBJ2-1; the match to TRBD1 covers 10 bases. The junction had 10 bases not matched to a gene; V was cut back by 4 bases and J by 7 bases. The CDR3 loop spans 16 amino acids. CDR3 residues: CASSSGWDRGGNEQFF. The CDR3 bases are TGTGCCAGCAGTTCCGGGTGGGACAGGGGAGGGAATGAGCAGTTCTTC.